The 14 T cell receptor beta chains given below trace back to one sample, sequenced in a study of cytomegalovirus exposure and HLA in healthy donors. 60 Vbeta and 13 Jbeta primers were used in PCR. Some clones are missing from TCRdb's copy, which holds only in-frame ones; the method was immunoSEQ multiplex PCR. This table holds 150,000 to 200,000 clones, around four fifths found once. The sequenced sample consisted of PBMCs. The receptor source for this set is a female donor in good health and CMV-seronegative.

The chain joins TRBV5-1 to TRBJ1-2; TRBD1 aligns across 11 bases. Germline V CDR1 and CDR2: SGHRS, YFSETQ. CDR3 length: 14 residues. V trimming: 4 bases; J trimming: 7 bases; junction bases outside the gene matches: 6. CDR3 DNA: TGCGCCAGCAGCACTACCGGGACAGGGGGTGGCTACACCTTC. This sequence encodes CASSTTGTGGGYTF.

The chain links TRBV4-2 to TRBJ2-1; 9 nucleotides match TRBD2. Germline values: CDR1 LGHNA, CDR2 YNFKEQ. V dropped 3 bases and J dropped 7; count of bases not matched to a gene: 13. This CDR3 region has 17 residues. The CDR3 DNA sequence: TGTGCCAGCAGCCACCTCCCGGGACTAGCTACTGTTAATGAGCAGTTCTTC. Its protein product is CASSHLPGLATVNEQFF.

CDR3 protein: CASSLDSSYEQYF. The CDR3 DNA reads as TGTGCCAGTAGTCTGGACAGTTCCTACGAGCAGTACTTC. The chain carries TRBV19 and TRBJ2-5; tentative D call: TRBD1 (6 bases). With the DNA end fitting TRBJ2-7 better, the J assignment may be wrong. The germline CDR1 and CDR2 sequences are LNHDA and SQIVND (reference sequence). This CDR3 is 13 amino acids long.

This clone was recorded only once. The chain combines TRBV18 with TRBJ2-5; no clear D. CDR1 and CDR2 from the germline V gene are KGHSH and LQKENI. Trimming removed 1 base at V and 3 bases at J, with 6 bases between. CDR3 length: 13 amino acids. Here the CDR3 reads CASSPLEKETQYF. CDR3 sequence (DNA): TGTGCCAGCTCACCACTAGAAAAAGAGACCCAGTACTTC.

The V gene is TRBV29-1, the J gene TRBJ1-3; 9 nucleotides match TRBD1. Trimming at V came to 6 bases and at J to 8 bases, leaving 5 bases not matched to a gene. This CDR3 spans 12 amino acids. The germline V gene encodes CDR1 SQVTM and CDR2 ANQGSEA. CDR3 protein: CSVRQGGHTIYF. DNA of the CDR3: TGCAGCGTACGACAGGGGGGGCACACCATATATTTT.

CDR3 in amino acids: CASSLSGSLNTEAFF. The CDR3 region has the DNA TGCGCCAGCAGCTTGTCGGGGTCGTTGAACACTGAAGCTTTCTTT. V gene TRBV5-1 combines with J gene TRBJ1-1; D gene unclear. This CDR3 region has 15 residues. The V end was cut by 1 base, the J end by 0 bases, with 10 bases between. Germline CDR1 and CDR2: SGHRS and YFSETQ.

The rearrangement joins TRBV2 to TRBJ2-5, with 7 bases lining up with TRBD2. CDR3 size: 11 residues. CDR1 and CDR2 from the germline V gene are SNHLY and FYNNEI. V gave up 5 bases and J gave up 10 bases; unmatched junction bases: 4. This CDR3 reads CASSQLAIQYF. The DNA for the CDR3 is TGTGCCAGCAGTCAACTAGCGATCCAGTACTTC.

The chain recombines TRBV19 with TRBJ1-1; no clear D gene. Germline V gene data show CDR1 as LNHDA and CDR2 as SQIVND (reference sequence). Trimming pared 0 bases from V and 4 bases from J, leaving 9 bases between. The CDR3 runs to 14 residues. The CDR3 here is CASSIDSVATEAFF. The CDR3 DNA is TGTGCCAGTAGTATAGATTCAGTGGCCACTGAAGCTTTCTTT.

The chain uses TRBV19 and TRBJ1-2; possibly TRBD1 for D (5 bases). The V end was cut by 7 bases, the J end by 2 bases, with 17 bases between. Germline CDR1 reads LNHDA; CDR2 reads SQIVND (reference sequence). This CDR3 is 15 amino acids long. The CDR3 here is CASNLPGQGNYGYTF. CDR3 DNA: TGTGCCAGTAATTTACCTGGGCAGGGAAACTATGGCTACACCTTC.

The J gene is TRBJ2-3, the V gene TRBV2; 7 bases map to TRBD1. The V and J ends lost 3 bases and 6 bases, in that order; junction bases with no gene match: 9. Germline V gene lookup returns CDR1 SNHLY and CDR2 FYNNEI. The CDR3 covers 15 residues. The CDR3 loop reads CASSERQGLRDTQYF. The CDR3 DNA reads TGTGCCAGCAGTGAGAGACAGGGCCTCAGGGATACGCAGTATTTT.

The genes are TRBV9 and TRBJ2-7; 9 nucleotides align to TRBD1. The V and J ends lost 4 bases and 2 bases, in that order; junction bases with no gene match: 7. This CDR3 has 15 amino acids. Germline CDR1 SGDLS, CDR2 YYNGEE. The CDR3: CASSSPGTGTYEQYF. The CDR3 DNA sequence: TGTGCCAGCAGCTCTCCCGGGACAGGGACCTACGAGCAGTACTTC.

The chain combines TRBV30 with TRBJ1-2, with 9 bases aligning to TRBD1. This CDR3 contains 13 residues. From germline, CDR1 is GTSNPN and CDR2 SVGIG (reference sequence). V shed 2 bases, J shed 7 bases, and the junction held 5 bases outside the gene matches. CDR3 protein: CAWSRTGASGYTF. CDR3 bases: TGTGCCTGGAGTCGGACAGGGGCCAGTGGCTACACCTTC.

This chain links TRBV6-4 with TRBJ2-1; maybe TRBD2 (5 bases). The length of the CDR3 is 13 residues. The germline V gene encodes CDR1 MRHNA and CDR2 SNTAGT. V lost 10 bases to trimming and J lost 7 bases, with 17 bases between them. This CDR3 reads CANAGISENEQFF. The CDR3 coding sequence is TGTGCCAATGCGGGCATCTCGGAGAATGAGCAGTTCTTC.

The gene calls are TRBV4-2 and TRBJ1-3; TRBD1 is a possible D gene (6 bases). The CDR3 length is 14 residues. V was shortened by 0 bases and J by 5 bases, with 8 bases between the two germline ends. Per the germline V gene, CDR1 is LGHNA and CDR2 is YNFKEQ. The CDR3 nucleotides are TGTGCCAGCAGCCAAGAGACAGGTCGAAACACCATATATTTT. The encoded protein is CASSQETGRNTIYF.